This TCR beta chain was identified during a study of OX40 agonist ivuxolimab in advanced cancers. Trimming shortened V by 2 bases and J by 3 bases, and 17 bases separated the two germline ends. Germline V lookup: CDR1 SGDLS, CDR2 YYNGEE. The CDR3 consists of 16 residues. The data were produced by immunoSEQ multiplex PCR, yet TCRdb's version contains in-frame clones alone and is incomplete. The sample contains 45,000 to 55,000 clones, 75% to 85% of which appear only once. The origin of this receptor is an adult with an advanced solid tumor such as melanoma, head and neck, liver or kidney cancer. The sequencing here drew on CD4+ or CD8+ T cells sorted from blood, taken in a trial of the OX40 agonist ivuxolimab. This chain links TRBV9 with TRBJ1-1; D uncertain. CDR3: CASSVSGDTGDTEAFF. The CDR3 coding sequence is TGTGCCAGCAGCGTGTCAGGTGACACCGGGGACACTGAAGCTTTCTTT.